A single T cell receptor (beta chain) is shown here with its context. Flow cytometry had shown expanded CD8+CD57+ cells in the patients chosen for sequencing. Profiles of TCR beta VDJ and CDR3 were generated from a genomic DNA template. Each CDR3 protein gets one entry after TCRdb re-called the reads with MiXCR. Among about 200,000 distinct CDR3 sequences listed, approximately 65% were seen once. The entry originates in a study of CD8+CD57+ T cells in acquired aplastic anemia. The TCR was taken from a human donor with aplastic anemia. What was sequenced was sorted CD4+, CD8+, or CD8+CD57+ T cells (not recorded which) from PBMCs.

In DNA, the CDR3 is TGTGCCAGCAGTGTAACAGGGGCTGGAACCTACGAGCAGTACTTC. Translating it yields CASSVTGAGTYEQYF. The chain joins TRBV6-1 to TRBJ2-7, with 7 bases aligning to TRBD1. With 4 bases clipped from V and 2 bases from J, the junction kept 8 bases outside the gene matches. CDR1 and CDR2 from the germline V gene are MNHNS and SASEGT. The CDR3 runs 15 residues.